The 5 T cell receptor beta chains in this list originate from one sample, sequenced in a study of Graves' ophthalmopathy and Graves' hyperthyroidism. RNA transcripts were the source from which TCR beta CDR3 regions were amplified. Second-round multiplex PCR came after a first-round RT-PCR that employed HTBI primers. TCRdb reanalysed the multiplex PCR reads using MiXCR and keeps one entry per CDR3 protein. The data show 500,000 to 800,000 distinct CDR3 sequences, 35% to 45% seen once. Sequencing input: peripheral blood. The receptors derive from an adult man with Graves' ophthalmopathy.

This clonotype was seen at least ten times. This chain connects TRBV19 to TRBJ2-7; D unclear. Germline V gene lookup returns CDR1 LNHDA and CDR2 SQIVND (reference sequence). The CDR3 spans 13 residues. V lost 3 bases, J lost 4 bases, and 10 bases lay in between. In DNA form, the CDR3 reads TGTGCCAGTAGTATTGGCGTCGGATACGAGCAGTACTTC. Translation: CASSIGVGYEQYF. Complete variable domain (other parts from reference TRBV19 and TRBJ2-7): DGGITQSPKYLFRKEGQNVTLSCEQNLNHDAMYWYRQDPGQGLRLIYYSQIVNDFQKGDIAEGYSVSREKKESFPLTVTSAQKNPTAFYLCASSIGVGYEQYFGPGTRLTVT.

This clonotype showed up just a few times. The chain joins TRBV18 to TRBJ2-7; D unresolved. The CDR3 runs 12 residues. V was trimmed by 4 bases and J by 5 bases, leaving 9 bases between them. CDR1 KGHSH and CDR2 LQKENI come from the germline V gene. The CDR3 sequence is CASSLPDDEQYF. CDR3 DNA: TGTGCCAGCTCACTCCCCGATGACGAGCAGTACTTC.

This clonotype was seen a few times. The chain recombines TRBV12-5 with TRBJ1-6; D remains ambiguous. From germline, CDR1 is LGHNT and CDR2 FRNRAP. The germline V and J ends were trimmed by 2 bases and 10 bases, with 6 bases remaining between them. The CDR3 consists of 12 residues. CDR3 loop: CASGLPTSPLHF. In nucleotides, the CDR3 is TGTGCTAGTGGTTTGCCGACGTCACCCCTCCACTTT.

This clonotype was counted at least ten times. DNA of the CDR3: TGTGCCACCAGTGAAGGTGACGGGAGGAACACTGAAGCTTTCTTT. Translating it yields CATSEGDGRNTEAFF. V is TRBV24-1 and J is TRBJ1-1, with D unresolved. CDR1 and CDR2 (germline): KGHDR, SFDVKD. CDR3 size: 15 residues. V lost 4 bases to trimming and J lost 1 base, with 12 bases between them.

The rearrangement links TRBV4-1 to TRBJ1-4, with D perhaps TRBD1 (5 bases). This CDR3 has 13 amino acids. CDR1 is MGHRA, CDR2 YSYEKL, per germline. The V end lost 6 bases, the J end lost 4 bases, and 9 bases lay between the germline ends. CDR3 sequence (DNA): TGCGCCAGCAGTCACAGGATTAATGAAAAACTGTTTTTT. Residues: CASSHRINEKLFF.